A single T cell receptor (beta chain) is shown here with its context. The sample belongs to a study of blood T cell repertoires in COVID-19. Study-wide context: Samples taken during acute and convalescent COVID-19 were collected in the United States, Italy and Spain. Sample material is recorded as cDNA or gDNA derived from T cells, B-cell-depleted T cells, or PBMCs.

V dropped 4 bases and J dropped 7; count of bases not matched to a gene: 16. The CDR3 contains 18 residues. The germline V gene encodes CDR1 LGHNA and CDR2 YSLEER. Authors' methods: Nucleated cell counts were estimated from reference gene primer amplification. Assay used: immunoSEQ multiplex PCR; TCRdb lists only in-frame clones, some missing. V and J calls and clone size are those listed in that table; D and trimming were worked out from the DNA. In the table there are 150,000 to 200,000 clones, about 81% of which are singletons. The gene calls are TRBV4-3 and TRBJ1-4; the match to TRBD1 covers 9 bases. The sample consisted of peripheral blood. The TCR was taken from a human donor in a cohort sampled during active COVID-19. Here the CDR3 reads CASSPRFGTGGWSEKLFF. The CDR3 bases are TGCGCCAGCAGCCCAAGATTTGGCACAGGGGGCTGGAGTGAAAAACTGTTTTTT.